This T cell receptor beta chain came from a study of blood T cell repertoires in COVID-19. Study as a whole: Both acute and convalescent COVID-19 samples were obtained from the United States, Italy and Spain.

The germline V gene encodes CDR1 SGHRS and CDR2 YFSETQ. The CDR3 consists of 16 residues. V was clipped by 4 bases and J by 1 base; unmatched bases: 5. In the study's own analysis: Researchers report that nucleated cell counts were estimated from reference gene primer amplification. Clones were read by immunoSEQ multiplex PCR, and TCRdb kept only the in-frame ones, dropping some. Clonal size and the V and J genes are those of that table, whereas D and trimming came from the DNA. The data contain under 20,000 clones, approximately 93% of them seen just once; the ten biggest clones take up about 4%. The material sequenced was peripheral blood. The rearrangement links TRBV5-1 to TRBJ2-3; TRBD2 matches at 11 bases. The sequence came from a woman in her fifties or sixties with active COVID-19. Here the CDR3 reads CASSPETSGGTDTQYF. For the CDR3, the DNA is TGCGCCAGCAGCCCCGAGACTAGCGGGGGCACAGATACGCAGTATTTT.